This T cell receptor (beta chain) was recorded in a study of blood T cells in healthy people across ages. In germline, CDR1 is DFQATT, CDR2 SNEGSKA (reference sequence). CDR3 length: 13 residues. V lost 3 bases to trimming and J lost 2 bases, with 11 bases between them. Study results and limitations: Conclusively comparing naive with antigen-experienced cells was impossible with unsorted PBMCs.

With a J-beta primer mix and a sample-barcoded 5' primer, a second PCR ran about 7 to 12 cycles. TCRdb used MiXCR to reprocess the 5' RACE reads, holding one entry per CDR3 protein. Here the sample spans some 1.5 million distinct CDR3 sequences, 35% to 45% being singletons. About this clonotype itself: The antigen remains unidentified.

The clonotype originates from a young woman in good health. The chain is built from TRBV20-1 and TRBJ2-7; TRBD2 is a possible D gene (5 bases). Sequencing was carried out using blood. The CDR3 sequence is CSASGGLTYEQYF. The CDR3 coding sequence is TGCAGTGCTAGTGGCGGACTGACCTACGAGCAGTACTTC.